The T cell receptor (beta chain) described here comes from a study of blood T cell repertoires in COVID-19. On the study more broadly: Collection of acute and convalescent COVID-19 samples took place in the United States, Italy and Spain. PBMCs, B-cell-depleted T cells, or T cells were the source of the cDNA or gDNA that made up the material.

Per the study methods: Reference gene primer amplification gave nucleated cell count estimates. Profiled with immunoSEQ multiplex PCR; TCRdb holds only in-frame clones, not every one. That table furnishes V, J and clone size, whereas the DNA furnished D and trimming. The sample holds about 130,000 clones, 65% to 85% seen once. Germline V gene sequence: CDR1 MNHEY, CDR2 SVGAGI. CDR3 length: 15 residues. V lost 0 bases to trimming and J lost 0 bases, with 7 bases between them. The V call is TRBV6-5, the J call TRBJ2-3; D gene uncertain. This TCR came from a man between 65 and 85 years old with acute or convalescent COVID-19. Source material: peripheral blood. The CDR3 protein is CASSYSLTSTDTQYF. CDR3 in DNA: TGTGCCAGCAGTTACTCACTTACTAGCACAGATACGCAGTATTTT.